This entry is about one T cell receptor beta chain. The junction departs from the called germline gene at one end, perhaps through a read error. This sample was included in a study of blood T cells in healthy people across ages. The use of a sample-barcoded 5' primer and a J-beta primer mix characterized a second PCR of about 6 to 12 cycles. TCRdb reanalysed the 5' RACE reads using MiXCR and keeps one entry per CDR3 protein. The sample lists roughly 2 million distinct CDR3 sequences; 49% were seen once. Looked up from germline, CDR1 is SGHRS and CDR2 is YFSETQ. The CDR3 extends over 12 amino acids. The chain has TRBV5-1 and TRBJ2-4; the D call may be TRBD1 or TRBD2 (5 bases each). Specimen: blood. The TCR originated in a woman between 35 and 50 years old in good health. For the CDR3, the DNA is TGCGCCAGCGGCTTGAGCAGACGGGACCAGTACTTC. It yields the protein CASGLSRRDQYF.